Following are 21 T cell receptor beta chains from one sample sequenced in a study of TIL therapy for anti-PD-1-resistant metastatic lung cancer. Time point given: pre-treatment sample, taken before nivolumab and TIL therapy. The immunoSEQ assay was v3. Libraries were prepared by immunoSEQ multiplex PCR; TCRdb keeps only in-frame clonotypes and omits some of them. In the table there are about 21,000 clones, 78% of which are singletons. Sequenced material: blood, taken at baseline. Receptors originate from a person aged 25-85 years with non-small cell lung cancer.

The rearrangement joins TRBV7-6 to TRBJ1-3; TRBD1 is a possible D gene (5 bases). Trimming removed 5 bases at V and 5 bases at J, with 16 bases between. Germline V lookup: CDR1 SGHVS, CDR2 FNYEAQ. There are 15 residues in the CDR3. The CDR3 here is CASSPGGGRRNTIYF. The CDR3 DNA reads as TGTGCCAGCAGCCCGGGGGGTGGAAGGAGAAACACCATATATTTT.

The chain employs TRBV9 and TRBJ2-5; TRBD2 might be the D (5 bases). The last part of the DNA fits TRBJ2-7 better; the J call may be wrong. Germline CDR1 and CDR2: SGDLS and YYNGEE. The CDR3 extends over 14 amino acids. The CDR3 spells CASSVGPGRGEQYF. DNA for the CDR3: TGTGCCAGCAGCGTAGGGCCAGGACGGGGCGAGCAGTACTTC.

The chain combines TRBV28 with TRBJ1-1; 7 bases are shared with TRBD1. Germline V lookup: CDR1 MDHEN, CDR2 SYDVKM. This CDR3 has 15 amino acids. V shed 6 bases and J 3 bases; nucleotides not matched to a gene: 10. DNA for the CDR3: TGTGCCAGCAGCCCCGGAGGGGGCACGGACACTGAAGCTTTCTTT. It encodes CASSPGGGTDTEAFF.

A few counts support this clone. The rearrangement uses TRBV6-5 and TRBJ1-6; no firm D call. V was cut by 6 bases and J by 10 bases, with 16 bases left in between. This CDR3 contains 14 residues. Germline CDR1 MNHEY, CDR2 SVGAGI. The CDR3 protein is CASRSGTPSSPLHF. The CDR3 bases are TGTGCCAGCAGGTCGGGAACCCCAAGCTCACCCCTCCACTTT.

The V call is TRBV6-5, the J call TRBJ2-5; 8 bases match TRBD1. There are 15 residues in the CDR3. V lost 0 bases and J lost 5; bases outside the gene matches: 5. CDR1 MNHEY and CDR2 SVGAGI come from the germline V gene. This CDR3 is CASSYSGDRWETQYF. CDR3 nucleotide sequence: TGTGCCAGCAGTTACTCGGGGGACAGGTGGGAGACCCAGTACTTC.

V is TRBV6-5 and J is TRBJ2-7; D is undetermined. CDR1 and CDR2 (germline): MNHEY, SVGAGI. This CDR3 is 11 amino acids long. V shed 6 bases and J shed 3 bases, with 6 bases lying between them. This CDR3 is CASRNLYEQYF. Written as DNA, the CDR3 is TGTGCCAGCAGGAACCTCTACGAGCAGTACTTC.

This sequence joins TRBV10-2 and TRBJ2-7; 9 nucleotides align to TRBD2. This CDR3 contains 14 residues. The germline V gene has CDR1 WSHSY and CDR2 SAAADI. The V segment lost 4 bases and the J segment 6 bases; nucleotides outside the gene matches: 7. The CDR3 reads CASSGGSGRAEQYF. The DNA for the CDR3 is TGCGCCAGCAGTGGGGGTAGCGGGAGAGCCGAGCAGTACTTC.

V gene TRBV5-1 combines with J gene TRBJ2-7; TRBD2 might be the D (6 bases). This CDR3 has 16 amino acids. Trimming cost V 0 bases and J 6 bases, with 19 bases left between them. CDR1 SGHRS and CDR2 YFSETQ come from the germline V gene. CDR3 nucleotide sequence: TGCGCCAGCAGCTTGGTCCTAGGAGGGAGGTATGTCGAGCAGTACTTC. Amino acid sequence: CASSLVLGGRYVEQYF.

V is TRBV7-9 and J is TRBJ2-5; D unresolved. The V gene's germline CDR1 is SEHNR and CDR2 FQNEAQ (reference sequence). V lost 6 bases and J lost 2, with 19 bases in between. The CDR3 has 16 residues. The CDR3 DNA follows: TGTGCCAGCAGTCCTCCCACGACGCCCCAACAAGAGACCCAGTACTTC. As protein: CASSPPTTPQQETQYF.

The chain couples TRBV2 to TRBJ2-1; possibly TRBD1 or TRBD2 for D (5 bases each). Germline CDR1 is SNHLY and CDR2 is FYNNEI. With 5 bases removed from V and 6 bases from J, the gap between germline ends came to 8 bases. The CDR3 sequence is 12 residues long. CDR3 coding DNA: TGTGCCAGCAGTCGGGACGGCAATGAGCAGTTCTTC. Translation: CASSRDGNEQFF. Combining the CDR3 with reference TRBV2 and TRBJ2-1 gives the whole variable domain EPEVTQTPSHQVTQMGQEVILRCVPISNHLYFYWYRQILGQKVEFLVSFYNNEISEKSEIFDDQFSVERPDGSNFTLKIRSTKLEDSAMYFCASSRDGNEQFFGPGTRLTVL.

The chain combines TRBV11-2 with TRBJ2-1; TRBD2 matches at 9 bases. The CDR3 extends over 14 amino acids. V shed 4 bases, J shed 7 bases, and the junction held 5 bases outside the gene matches. Germline lookup yields CDR1 SGHAT and CDR2 FQNNGV. The CDR3 region has the DNA TGTGCCAGCAGCTCCGGGACTAGCACGAATGAGCAGTTCTTC. Its protein is CASSSGTSTNEQFF.

This sequence joins TRBV6-5 and TRBJ1-1, with no clear D. The CDR3 covers 15 residues. Trimming stripped 7 bases from V and 3 bases from J, with 18 bases between. The germline V gene has CDR1 MNHEY and CDR2 SVGAGI. In DNA form, the CDR3 reads TGTGCCAGCATCCCCGGTAGAAACTTTGACACTGAAGCTTTCTTT. Encoded protein: CASIPGRNFDTEAFF.

The chain combines TRBV6-1 with TRBJ1-2; 11 bases match TRBD1. The CDR3 length is 16 residues. V gave up 3 bases and J gave up 8 bases; unmatched junction bases: 11. Germline V gene lookup returns CDR1 MNHNS and CDR2 SASEGT. The CDR3, as DNA: TGTGCCAGCAGTGACCTGGGACAGGGGGTATCGTACGGCTACACCTTC. As protein: CASSDLGQGVSYGYTF.

The V call is TRBV7-9, the J call TRBJ2-7, with TRBD1 as a possible D gene (5 bases). V shed 2 bases and J shed 6 bases, with 11 bases lying between them. The CDR3 consists of 13 residues. Germline V gene lookup returns CDR1 SEHNR and CDR2 FQNEAQ (reference sequence). CDR3 sequence reads: CASSLQGSPEQYF. The CDR3 bases are TGTGCCAGCAGCTTACAGGGTTCGCCCGAGCAGTACTTC.

This sequence joins TRBV28 and TRBJ1-1; D is ambiguous. Trimming took 4 bases from V and 10 from J, leaving 10 bases between them. Germline loops: CDR1 MDHEN, CDR2 SYDVKM. This CDR3 has 11 residues. CDR3 in amino acids: CASSSGWRAFF. The CDR3, as DNA: TGTGCCAGCAGTTCGGGGTGGAGAGCTTTCTTT.

The chain uses TRBV25-1 and TRBJ1-4; D remains ambiguous. This CDR3 has 13 residues. V lost 3 bases to trimming and J lost 13 bases, with 15 bases between them. Germline CDR1 reads MGHDK; CDR2 reads SYGVNS. The CDR3 region is CASSDSGQVRLFF. CDR3 nucleotide sequence: TGTGCCAGCAGTGATAGCGGTCAGGTCAGACTGTTTTTT.

The rearrangement uses TRBV30 and TRBJ2-7; the D gene is possibly TRBD2 (6 bases). The CDR3 has 20 amino acids. Germline CDR1 is GTSNPN and CDR2 is SVGIG (reference sequence). V shed 4 bases and J shed 0 bases, with 31 bases lying between them. CDR3 DNA sequence: TGTGCCTGGATCCCACCCCACCACCGGGACTCACTGCAGATCTCCTACGAGCAGTACTTC. Encoded protein: CAWIPPHHRDSLQISYEQYF.

The gene calls are TRBV7-2 and TRBJ1-1; 8 bases are a match to TRBD1. This CDR3 spans 15 amino acids. J lost 4 bases, V lost 5 bases, and 9 bases had no gene match. CDR1 is SGHTA, CDR2 FQGNSA, per germline. This CDR3 reads CASSLETGVGTEAFF. The CDR3 region has the DNA TGTGCCAGCAGCCTAGAGACAGGGGTGGGCACTGAAGCTTTCTTT.

The chain uses TRBV5-1 and TRBJ2-5, with a tentative D call TRBD2 (6 bases). Germline-derived CDR1 and CDR2 are SGHRS and YFSETQ. The CDR3 totals 17 residues. Between the trimmed V and J ends, which lost 0 bases and 0 bases, there was a span of 15 bases. CDR3 protein: CASSLVQLATYQETQYF. DNA for the CDR3: TGCGCCAGCAGCTTGGTCCAGCTAGCGACGTACCAAGAGACCCAGTACTTC.

This clone was found a few times. The genes are TRBV6-6 and TRBJ2-2; D possibly corresponds to TRBD2 (5 bases). CDR3 length: 13 amino acids. With 3 bases removed from V and 6 bases from J, the gap between germline ends came to 8 bases. CDR1 and CDR2 from the germline V gene are MNHNY and SVGAGI (reference sequence). CDR3 sequence reads: CASSYAGAGELFF. The CDR3 DNA reads as TGTGCCAGCAGTTATGCCGGGGCCGGGGAGCTGTTTTTT.

The chain links TRBV18 to TRBJ2-5, with TRBD1 as a possible D gene (5 bases). This CDR3 spans 14 amino acids. CDR1 and CDR2 (germline): KGHSH, LQKENI. V shed 2 bases and J shed 7 bases, with 14 bases lying between them. Here the CDR3 reads CASSPGRVKRTQYF. In DNA form, the CDR3 reads TGTGCCAGCTCACCAGGCAGGGTGAAGAGGACCCAGTACTTC.